These 29 T cell receptor beta chains were sequenced from one sample in a study of CD8+CD57+ T cells in acquired aplastic anemia. Genomic DNA templated the TCR beta VDJ and CDR3 profiling. MiXCR was run by TCRdb on the reads, yielding one entry per CDR3 protein. Here the sample spans 200,000 to 250,000 distinct CDR3 sequences, around 63% being singletons. The sequencing input was sorted CD4+, CD8+, or CD8+CD57+ T cells (not recorded which) from PBMCs. These receptors were collected from a human donor in good health.

In its sample, this clonotype was seen many times. The chain employs TRBV19 and TRBJ2-1; TRBD2 agrees at 7 bases. The germline V gene has CDR1 LNHDA and CDR2 SQIVND (reference sequence). V dropped 9 bases and J dropped 3; count of bases not matched to a gene: 8. The CDR3 runs 14 residues. The CDR3 DNA follows: TGTGCCAGCAAAACTAGCGCCAACTACAATGAGCAGTTCTTC. Its translation is CASKTSANYNEQFF.

The gene calls are TRBV7-2 and TRBJ2-7; no clear D. V lost 3 bases and J lost 6, with 18 bases in between. This CDR3 has 15 amino acids. Germline values: CDR1 SGHTA, CDR2 FQGNSA. CDR3 in amino acids: CASSFSQTRGLEQYF. CDR3 in DNA: TGTGCCAGCAGCTTTAGCCAGACCCGCGGCCTCGAGCAGTACTTC.

This clonotype showed up many times. V usage is TRBV9 and J usage is TRBJ1-1, with D perhaps TRBD1 (5 bases). The CDR3 contains 13 residues. The germline gives CDR1 SGDLS, CDR2 YYNGEE. V was cut by 4 bases and J by 2 bases, with 9 bases left in between. CDR3 amino acids: CASSRQSNTEAFF. The CDR3 DNA is TGTGCCAGCAGCCGACAGTCTAACACTGAAGCTTTCTTT.

This clonotype came up once. The CDR3 sequence is CSVFGDTEAFF. DNA for the CDR3: TGCAGCGTTTTTGGGGATACTGAAGCTTTCTTT. The chain employs TRBV29-1 and TRBJ1-1, with D hard to call. V was shortened by 5 bases and J by 5 bases, with 9 bases between the two germline ends. Germline V lookup: CDR1 SQVTM, CDR2 ANQGSEA. The CDR3 consists of 11 residues. The full variable domain, with the rest looked up from reference TRBV29-1 and TRBJ1-1, is SAVISQKPSRDICQRGTSLTIQCQVDSQVTMMFWYRQQPGQSLTLIATANQGSEATYESGFVIDKFPISRPNLTFSTLTVSNMSPEDSSIYLCSVFGDTEAFFGQGTRLTVV.

The chain couples TRBV5-6 to TRBJ2-2; 7 nucleotides align to TRBD1. There are 16 residues in the CDR3. V shed 2 bases, J shed 4 bases, and the junction held 8 bases outside the gene matches. CDR1 and CDR2 from the germline V gene are SGHDT and YYEEEE. The CDR3, as DNA: TGTGCCAGCAGCTTTTTTGGGACAGCCCTCACCGGGGAGCTGTTTTTT. Its translation: CASSFFGTALTGELFF.

The rearrangement joins TRBV20-1 to TRBJ2-5; 9 nucleotides align to TRBD1. Germline assignment: CDR1 DFQATT and CDR2 SNEGSKA (reference sequence). V lost 6 bases, J lost 5 bases, and 10 bases stayed unmatched. The CDR3 has 14 amino acids. The CDR3 reads CSAGTGRRGETQYF. The DNA for the CDR3 is TGCAGTGCAGGGACAGGGAGAAGGGGGGAGACCCAGTACTTC.

In this sample, this clonotype turned up once. The V call is TRBV2, the J call TRBJ2-3; TRBD1 might be the D (6 bases). The CDR3 extends over 15 amino acids. CDR1 is SNHLY, CDR2 FYNNEI, per germline. Trimming cost V 6 bases and J 2 bases, with 15 bases left between them. The CDR3 nucleotides are TGTGCCAGCAGCGTCGACAGGACACCCACAGATACGCAGTATTTT. This sequence encodes CASSVDRTPTDTQYF.

The CDR3 loop reads CASSGVRGTLSETQYF. As DNA, the CDR3 is TGCGCCAGCAGCGGCGTGCGGGGGACACTCTCAGAGACCCAGTACTTC. The chain joins TRBV5-1 to TRBJ2-5; a possible D gene is TRBD2 (7 bases). The CDR3 sequence is 16 residues long. The V end lost 4 bases, the J end lost 4 bases, and 20 bases lay between the germline ends. Germline-derived CDR1 and CDR2 are SGHRS and YFSETQ. Drawing the rest from reference TRBV5-1 and TRBJ2-5, the complete variable domain is KAGVTQTPRYLIKTRGQQVTLSCSPISGHRSVSWYQQTPGQGLQFLFEYFSETQRNKGNFPGRFSGRQFSNSRSEMNVSTLELGDSALYLCASSGVRGTLSETQYFGPGTRLLVL.

CDR3 nucleotides: TGCAGCGTTGTCGGGGGGTCCTCCTACGAGCAGTACTTC. Amino acids: CSVVGGSSYEQYF. The V call is TRBV29-1, the J call TRBJ2-7; the match to TRBD2 covers 7 bases. Germline lookup yields CDR1 SQVTM and CDR2 ANQGSEA. V lost 4 bases and J lost 0; bases outside the gene matches: 3. The CDR3 is 13 amino acids.

The rearrangement uses TRBV2 and TRBJ1-3; possibly TRBD1 for D (5 bases). Germline V gene data show CDR1 as SNHLY and CDR2 as FYNNEI. Trimming took 8 bases from V and 4 from J, leaving 15 bases between them. This CDR3 has 14 amino acids. This CDR3 is CASGGGAVGNTIYF. CDR3 coding DNA: TGTGCCAGCGGAGGAGGGGCGGTAGGAAACACCATATATTTT.

The chain carries TRBV5-1 and TRBJ2-2; 11 bases agree with TRBD2. V shed 1 base and J 4 bases; nucleotides not matched to a gene: 0. The CDR3 consists of 15 residues. Germline V lookup: CDR1 SGHRS, CDR2 YFSETQ. The CDR3 spells CASSLTSGSTGELFF. In DNA form, the CDR3 reads TGCGCCAGCAGCTTGACTAGCGGGAGCACCGGGGAGCTGTTTTTT. The complete variable domain, with remaining parts taken from reference TRBV5-1 and TRBJ2-2, reads KAGVTQTPRYLIKTRGQQVTLSCSPISGHRSVSWYQQTPGQGLQFLFEYFSETQRNKGNFPGRFSGRQFSNSRSEMNVSTLELGDSALYLCASSLTSGSTGELFFGEGSRLTVL.

The chain carries TRBV7-8 and TRBJ2-5; D remains unclear. Germline values: CDR1 SGHVS, CDR2 FQNEAQ. The CDR3 consists of 14 residues. V was trimmed by 0 bases and J by 5 bases, leaving 10 bases between them. In nucleotides, the CDR3 is TGTGCCAGCAGCTTAGCCAAGCTCCTGGAGACCCAGTACTTC. Encoded protein: CASSLAKLLETQYF.

The V call is TRBV29-1, the J call TRBJ1-2; D remains unclear. V dropped 7 bases and J dropped 5 bases, with 14 bases sitting between them. The CDR3 sequence is 12 residues long. Germline V CDR1 and CDR2: SQVTM, ANQGSEA. In DNA, the CDR3 is TGCAGCGGTACTAACACTGGATATGGCTACACCTTC. It specifies CSGTNTGYGYTF.

This clonotype was counted many times. The J gene is TRBJ2-7, the V gene TRBV27; D is unclear. V lost 3 bases and J lost 3, with 9 bases in between. This CDR3 region has 13 residues. Germline V lookup: CDR1 MNHEY, CDR2 SMNVEV (reference sequence). The CDR3 DNA reads as TGTGCCAGCAGTTTCGGCAGGCTCTACGAGCAGTACTTC. As protein: CASSFGRLYEQYF.

This clonotype was counted a few times. The chain couples TRBV7-9 to TRBJ1-6, with unresolved D. CDR3 length: 12 residues. V dropped 3 bases and J dropped 16 bases, with 13 bases sitting between them. Germline values: CDR1 SEHNR, CDR2 FQNEAQ (reference sequence). CDR3 in DNA: TGTGCCAGCAGCTTCCCAGACGGGCGGCTCCACTTT. The encoded protein is CASSFPDGRLHF.

Remarks on this clonotype: A read error may be the cause here, since a much bigger clone is one base away. The rearrangement links TRBV6-1 to TRBJ2-1, with D maybe TRBD2 (6 bases). CDR3 length: 14 residues. Germline assignment: CDR1 MNHNS and CDR2 SASEGT. The CDR3 DNA reads TGTGCCAGCTCGGGACTGGCCGACTACAATGAGCAGTCCTTC. Amino acids: CASSGLADYNEQSF.

This clonotype appeared a few times. The gene calls are TRBV3-1 and TRBJ1-1; D remains ambiguous. Germline assignment: CDR1 LGHDT and CDR2 YNNKEL (reference sequence). Trimming left V 3 bases short and J 2 bases short, with 7 bases between. The CDR3 sequence is 13 residues long. The CDR3 sequence is CASSHETNTEAFF. Here the CDR3 DNA reads TGTGCCAGCAGCCATGAAACCAACACTGAAGCTTTCTTT.

There are many counts of this clonotype. CDR3 nucleotides: TGTGCCAGCAGGTCGGACAGGGGGGAAGGAAGGGCCTACGAGCAGTACTTC. Encoded protein: CASRSDRGEGRAYEQYF. J is TRBJ2-7 and V is TRBV27; TRBD1 agrees at 10 bases. V lost 6 bases to trimming and J lost 2 bases; unmatched junction nucleotides: 13. The V gene's germline CDR1 is MNHEY and CDR2 SMNVEV (reference sequence). This CDR3 comprises 17 residues.

The chain joins TRBV7-9 to TRBJ2-2, with 7 bases matching TRBD1. The CDR3 loop spans 16 amino acids. Germline trimming cut 5 bases from V and 0 bases from J; bases unmatched to any gene: 6. Germline V gene sequence: CDR1 SEHNR, CDR2 FQNEAQ (reference sequence). The CDR3 here is CASSLVGQPNTGELFF. The CDR3 bases are TGTGCCAGCAGCCTGGTGGGACAGCCGAACACCGGGGAGCTGTTTTTT.

V and J are TRBV11-2 and TRBJ2-1; a weak D match, TRBD2 (6 bases). Germline values: CDR1 SGHAT, CDR2 FQNNGV. V gave up 4 bases and J gave up 2 bases, with 15 bases separating them. The CDR3 runs to 16 residues. In DNA, the CDR3 is TGTGCCAGCAGCTCCGTTGAGCGGGCCGCCTACAATGAGCAGTTCTTC. The encoded protein is CASSSVERAAYNEQFF.

The V and J genes are TRBV20-1 and TRBJ2-7; 12 bases align to TRBD2. The CDR3 sequence is 18 residues long. Unmatched junction bases numbered 16, after V lost 1 base and J lost 6 bases. Germline assignment: CDR1 DFQATT and CDR2 SNEGSKA (reference sequence). The CDR3 here is CSARGPSGRGQGNPEQYF. The CDR3 DNA is TGCAGTGCTAGAGGTCCTAGCGGGAGGGGACAGGGTAATCCCGAGCAGTACTTC.

This clonotype was observed a handful of times. A single base separates this from a much larger clone, so it may be a read error. The gene calls are TRBV12-3 or TRBV12-4 and TRBJ1-5; D is uncertain. The CDR3 extends over 13 amino acids. The V end lost 2 bases, the J end lost 4 bases, and 6 bases lay between the germline ends. The CDR3 loop is CASSLSQNQPQHF. In DNA form, the CDR3 reads TGTGCCAGCAGTTTATCGCAGAATCAGCCCCAGCATTTT.

The chain joins TRBV28 to TRBJ1-5, with D uncertain. The V gene's germline CDR1 is MDHEN and CDR2 SYDVKM. V lost 6 bases to trimming and J lost 7 bases, with 19 bases between them. The CDR3 runs 15 residues. The CDR3, as DNA: TGTGCCAGCAGGCCCCTTGACATTTACGAGCAGCCCCAGCATTTT. This encodes CASRPLDIYEQPQHF.

This chain links TRBV24-1 with TRBJ2-5; D is possibly TRBD1 or TRBD2 (5 bases each). The ends were cut back, 7 bases at V and 2 bases at J, with 19 bases in the middle. Per the germline V gene, CDR1 is KGHDR and CDR2 is SFDVKD. This CDR3 is built from 16 residues. The CDR3 DNA sequence: TGTGCCACCAGATTATCCTCCGGGACCGGGCAAGAGACCCAGTACTTC. Amino acid sequence: CATRLSSGTGQETQYF.

This clonotype was recorded only once. This chain links TRBV10-3 with TRBJ2-1; 7 nucleotides align to TRBD1. This CDR3 has 15 amino acids. Looked up from germline, CDR1 is ENHRY and CDR2 is SYGVKD. The trim removed 10 bases at V and 0 bases at J, leaving 9 bases unmatched. The CDR3: CANSQGSGSYNEQFF. The CDR3 DNA sequence: TGTGCCAATTCACAGGGGTCAGGCTCCTACAATGAGCAGTTCTTC.

The chain carries TRBV7-3 and TRBJ2-5; D may match TRBD1 or TRBD2 (7 bases each). V was clipped by 5 bases and J by 7 bases, with 11 bases between them. The V gene's germline CDR1 is SGHTA and CDR2 FQGTGA. This CDR3 contains 12 residues. CDR3: CASSARGGTQYF. The CDR3 DNA follows: TGTGCCAGCAGCGCCAGGGGGGGGACCCAGTACTTC.

In this sample, this clonotype turned up a few times. V gene TRBV7-9 combines with J gene TRBJ2-7, with D hard to call. Germline CDR1 and CDR2: SEHNR and FQNEAQ (reference sequence). Trimming shortened V by 6 bases and J by 5 bases, and 14 bases separated the two germline ends. This CDR3 has 13 amino acids. The CDR3 sequence: CASSWSNEDEQYF. DNA for the CDR3: TGTGCCAGCAGTTGGAGTAATGAGGACGAGCAGTACTTC.

The chain uses TRBV7-8 and TRBJ1-2; tentative D call: TRBD1 (5 bases). The ends were cut back, 3 bases at V and 7 bases at J, with 15 bases in the middle. Germline V CDR1 and CDR2: SGHVS, FQNEAQ. CDR3 length: 14 amino acids. CDR3: CASSLNNRISGYTF. DNA of the CDR3: TGTGCCAGCAGCTTGAACAACAGGATTTCTGGCTACACCTTC.

The chain recombines TRBV7-8 with TRBJ1-6; maybe TRBD1 (5 bases). This CDR3 has 14 residues. Germline V gives CDR1 SGHVS, CDR2 FQNEAQ. With 5 bases removed from V and 4 bases from J, the gap between germline ends came to 9 bases. The CDR3 region has the DNA TGTGCCAGCAGCCCCCAGGGATATAATTCACCCCTCCACTTT. Amino acid sequence: CASSPQGYNSPLHF.